The clone carrying this T cell receptor beta chain appeared many times. The data derive from a study of T cells in Graves' hyperthyroidism and ophthalmopathy. V dropped 0 bases and J dropped 3; count of bases not matched to a gene: 9. CDR3 size: 16 residues. Germline lookup yields CDR1 DFQATT and CDR2 SNEGSKA (reference sequence). TCR beta CDR3 sequences were amplified from RNA transcripts. The TCR CDR3 was amplified in a first-round RT-PCR using the HTBI primer set. TCRdb analysed the multiplex PCR reads with MiXCR anew, one entry per CDR3 protein. Of 40,000 to 60,000 distinct CDR3 sequences listed, around 48% are singletons.

The TCR sequence derives from a woman aged 50 to 65 with Graves' ophthalmopathy. The sample comprised blood. The V gene is TRBV20-1, the J gene TRBJ2-5; 8 bases align to TRBD2. The CDR3 reads CSARDSARGGEETQYF. As DNA, the CDR3 is TGCAGTGCTAGAGATTCGGCCCGGGGGGGGGAAGAGACCCAGTACTTC.